These 32 T cell receptor beta chains originate from one sample sequenced in a study of T cell repertoires in cytomegalovirus infection. Via MiXCR, TCRdb re-called the reads, giving one row per CDR3 protein. The table includes hundreds of thousands of distinct CDR3 sequences, less than 25% detected once. Sequences were obtained from CD8+ T cells from PBMCs. These receptors originate from a human donor in good health (CMV status not recorded). Some clones in this sample may be carry-over from other donors' samples.

This clonotype has only a few counts. One end of the junction fails to match germline, which may point to a read error. V and J are TRBV7-7 and TRBJ2-1, with a weak D call TRBD1 (6 bases). The CDR3 spans 16 residues. Germline V gives CDR1 SSHAT, CDR2 FNYEAQ (reference sequence). This chain's CDR3 is CASSTRSGTPYNEQFF. CDR3 nucleotides: TGTGCTAGCAGCACACGGTCCGGGACACCTTACAATGAGCAGTTCTTC.

The chain recombines TRBV4-2 with TRBJ2-7; D may be TRBD2 (5 bases). V lost 0 bases and J lost 1, with 10 bases in between. The CDR3 is made up of 15 amino acids. Germline V gives CDR1 LGHNA, CDR2 YNFKEQ. The CDR3 DNA reads TGTGCCAGCAGCCAAGAACCCCCGGGGTCCTACGAGCAGTACTTC. This codes for CASSQEPPGSYEQYF.

The sample holds a few counts of this clonotype. V and J are TRBV4-2 and TRBJ2-7; D gene unclear. The length of the CDR3 is 16 residues. The germline gives CDR1 LGHNA, CDR2 YNFKEQ. Trimming cost V 0 bases and J 2 bases, with 14 bases left between them. The CDR3 DNA is TGTGCCAGCAGCCAAGAGGAGAACATCGGCGCCTACGAGCAGTACTTC. It specifies CASSQEENIGAYEQYF.

This clonotype was observed many times. The rearrangement links TRBV11-3 to TRBJ2-1; possible D gene TRBD1, 6 bases. V dropped 5 bases and J dropped 0 bases, with 14 bases sitting between them. The CDR3 runs to 16 residues. Per germline, CDR1 SGHNT and CDR2 YENEEA. The CDR3 sequence is CASSGRADSSYNEQFF. CDR3 in DNA: TGTGCCAGCAGCGGCCGGGCGGACAGCTCCTACAATGAGCAGTTCTTC.

This clonotype occurred a few times. The V and J genes are TRBV5-4 and TRBJ1-1, with 7 nucleotides matching TRBD1. This CDR3 is 12 amino acids long. Germline lookup yields CDR1 SGHNT and CDR2 YYREEE (reference sequence). J was trimmed by 7 bases and V by 4 bases; bases with no gene match: 4. Here the CDR3 reads CASSNGQVEAFF. The DNA for the CDR3 is TGTGCCAGCAGCAATGGACAGGTTGAAGCTTTCTTT.

This clonotype was detected a few times. The rearrangement joins TRBV13 to TRBJ2-7; D tentatively fits TRBD1 or TRBD2 (5 bases each). The germline gives CDR1 PRHDT, CDR2 FYEKMQ (reference sequence). This CDR3 contains 15 residues. The V gene lost 4 bases and the J gene lost 6 bases, with 19 bases spanning the gap. This CDR3 is CASSSGTSITLEQYF. The CDR3 nucleotides read TGTGCCAGCAGCTCCGGGACCTCCATCACTCTCGAGCAGTACTTC.

The CDR3 coding sequence is TGTGCCAGCAGCTTAGCCATGGGGCTACGCTACGAGCAGTACTTC. Translated: CASSLAMGLRYEQYF. This sequence joins TRBV7-2 and TRBJ2-7; TRBD1 might be the D (5 bases). Per germline, CDR1 SGHTA and CDR2 FQGNSA. Trimming shortened V by 0 bases and J by 3 bases, and 12 bases separated the two germline ends. CDR3 length: 15 amino acids.

This clonotype was detected ten times or more. The CDR3 reads CASSESNRGYTGELFF. The CDR3 DNA reads as TGTGCCAGCAGTGAATCTAACAGGGGGTACACCGGGGAGCTGTTTTTT. The chain combines TRBV25-1 with TRBJ2-2, with 8 positions matching TRBD1. The germline gives CDR1 MGHDK, CDR2 SYGVNS. The CDR3 is made up of 16 amino acids. J was trimmed by 3 bases and V by 1 base; bases with no gene match: 4.

V gene TRBV18 combines with J gene TRBJ1-5; no clear D gene. Germline V gene sequence: CDR1 KGHSH, CDR2 LQKENI. The CDR3 totals 15 residues. The V gene lost 2 bases and the J gene lost 5 bases, with 13 bases spanning the gap. CDR3 region: CASSPKLGRDQPQHF. The CDR3 DNA follows: TGTGCCAGCTCACCAAAGTTGGGTCGAGATCAGCCCCAGCATTTT.

This clonotype was counted between two and nine times. The chain links TRBV5-1 to TRBJ2-3, with unresolved D. Germline lookup yields CDR1 SGHRS and CDR2 YFSETQ. The ends were cut back, 4 bases at V and 0 bases at J, with 12 bases in the middle. CDR3 length: 15 amino acids. The CDR3 bases are TGCGCCAGCAGCCCGTATTCGGACAGCACAGATACGCAGTATTTT. It codes for CASSPYSDSTDTQYF.

This chain uses TRBV6-1 with TRBJ1-2; 7 nucleotides align to TRBD1. V gave up 6 bases and J gave up 6 bases; unmatched junction bases: 13. Germline V lookup: CDR1 MNHNS, CDR2 SASEGT. This CDR3 has 15 amino acids. CDR3 amino acids: CASSLRTGARDGYTF. Written as DNA, the CDR3 is TGTGCCAGCAGCCTCCGGACAGGAGCCCGGGATGGCTACACCTTC.

This clonotype was seen more than once but under ten times. The V call is TRBV2, the J call TRBJ2-1; 8 nucleotides line up with TRBD1. V shed 2 bases and J 3 bases; nucleotides not matched to a gene: 3. Germline V gene lookup returns CDR1 SNHLY and CDR2 FYNNEI. The length of the CDR3 is 15 residues. This CDR3 reads CASSESTGGYNEQFF. DNA for the CDR3: TGTGCCAGCAGTGAAAGTACAGGGGGCTACAATGAGCAGTTCTTC.

This clonotype has more than one count but fewer than ten. The chain combines TRBV14 with TRBJ2-7; 7 bases map to TRBD1. V shed 2 bases, J shed 6 bases, and the junction held 4 bases outside the gene matches. CDR3 size: 13 residues. Per germline, CDR1 SGHDN and CDR2 FVKESK. The CDR3 here is CASSQSGQVEQYV. The CDR3 bases are TGTGCCAGCAGCCAAAGTGGACAGGTCGAGCAGTACGTC.

This clonotype showed up just a few times. The chain carries TRBV14 and TRBJ2-7, with TRBD2 identical over 7 bases. The CDR3 length is 14 residues. Losses at the gene ends were 3 bases for V and 6 bases for J; bases not matched to a gene: 8. The germline V gene encodes CDR1 SGHDN and CDR2 FVKESK. DNA of the CDR3: TGTGCCAGCAGCCACGCGGGGGACCTCTCCGAGCAGTACGTC. Its protein product is CASSHAGDLSEQYV.

The V gene is TRBV23-1, the J gene TRBJ2-7, with D perhaps TRBD1 (5 bases). TRBV23-1 is recorded as an ORF, its role being uncertain. This CDR3 has 14 amino acids. V gave up 0 bases and J gave up 4 bases, with 10 bases separating them. This CDR3 is CASSQSGQVYEQYF. CDR3 nucleotides: TGCGCCAGCAGTCAATCGGGGCAGGTATACGAGCAGTACTTC.

This clonotype turned up a few times. The chain recombines TRBV2 with TRBJ2-2; D gene uncertain. The CDR3 spans 16 residues. CDR1 is SNHLY and CDR2 is FYNNEI in the germline V gene. The V end was cut by 2 bases, the J end by 3 bases, with 13 bases between. The CDR3 loop reads CASSENGPSDTGELFF. In nucleotides, the CDR3 is TGTGCCAGCAGTGAAAATGGTCCTTCTGACACCGGGGAGCTGTTTTTT.

This clonotype has at least ten counts. The rearrangement uses TRBV7-9 and TRBJ2-1; no definite D call. The CDR3 loop spans 13 amino acids. V lost 4 bases and J lost 5, with 9 bases in between. The V gene's germline CDR1 is SEHNR and CDR2 FQNEAQ (reference sequence). In nucleotides, the CDR3 is TGTGCCAGCAGCTCTTTTAATCACAATGAGCAGTTCTTC. It yields the protein CASSSFNHNEQFF.

There are a few counts of this clonotype. The V gene is TRBV6-6, the J gene TRBJ2-5, with TRBD2 identical over 7 bases. CDR1 and CDR2 from the germline V gene are MNHNY and SVGAGI (reference sequence). The V and J ends lost 1 base and 3 bases, in that order; junction bases with no gene match: 8. CDR3 length equals 16 residues. CDR3 DNA: TGTGCCAGCAGTTACTTGGGCGGGGGACCAGAAGAGACCCAGTACTTC. Translated, it gives CASSYLGGGPEETQYF.

This chain connects TRBV7-9 to TRBJ2-3; D remains unclear. The CDR3 sequence is 15 residues long. Germline CDR1 is SEHNR and CDR2 is FQNEAQ (reference sequence). V lost 5 bases and J 10 bases, leaving 22 bases between the germline ends. CDR3 DNA: TGTGCCAGCAGCCCTCCCGAGGCGGCACCTTCCGCGCAGTATTTT. Protein: CASSPPEAAPSAQYF.

The table lists this clonotype with a few counts. This chain connects TRBV27 to TRBJ2-6; 7 nucleotides agree with TRBD2. The junction had 1 base not matched to a gene; V was cut back by 1 base and J by 1 base. Germline values: CDR1 MNHEY, CDR2 SMNVEV (reference sequence). The CDR3 sequence is 16 residues long. CDR3 region: CASSLWRGSGANVLTF. The CDR3 DNA is TGTGCCAGCAGTTTATGGCGGGGGTCTGGGGCCAACGTCCTGACTTTC.

Comment on this clonotype: This may stem from a read error, because a much larger clone lies one nucleotide away. The chain couples TRBV7-4 to TRBJ1-2; D unresolved. This CDR3 has 12 residues. The V gene's germline CDR1 is SGHVT and CDR2 SQSDAQ. The CDR3 here is CASTLGGQGYTF. CDR3 nucleotides: TGTGCCAGCACCTTAGGAGGGCAAGGCTACACCTTC.

Note on this clonotype: A single base separates this from a much larger clone, so it may be a read error. Because it lacks the conserved phenylalanine or tryptophan at the end, this CDR3 is likely a read error. This chain joins TRBV7-6 and TRBJ2-1, with D possibly being TRBD2 (6 bases). Germline CDR1 and CDR2: SGHVS and FNYEAQ. Trimming shortened V by 5 bases and J by 0 bases, and 11 bases separated the two germline ends. CDR3 length: 15 residues. The CDR3 here is CASSQLALSYNEQFS. CDR3 in DNA: TGTGCCAGCAGCCAACTAGCCCTCTCCTACAATGAGCAGTTCTCC.

The chain joins TRBV20-1 to TRBJ2-7; 7 bases are shared with TRBD1. The CDR3 length is 14 residues. After removal of 4 bases from V and 0 bases from J, the junction contained 6 bases not matched to a gene. Per germline, CDR1 DFQATT and CDR2 SNEGSKA (reference sequence). CDR3 region: CSAKQQGISYEQYF. The CDR3 DNA reads TGCAGTGCTAAACAACAGGGGATCTCCTACGAGCAGTACTTC.

There are many counts of this clonotype. This chain uses TRBV12-5 with TRBJ2-1; the D is unclear. Trimming removed 6 bases at V and 3 bases at J, with 21 bases between. Germline CDR1 LGHNT, CDR2 FRNRAP. The CDR3 covers 17 residues. In nucleotides, the CDR3 is TGTGCTAGTGGGGGCGAAAGAGATAATTCTAACTACAATGAGCAGTTCTTC. This codes for CASGGERDNSNYNEQFF. Complete variable domain (other parts from reference TRBV12-5 and TRBJ2-1): DARVTQTPRHKVTEMGQEVTMRCQPILGHNTVFWYRQTMMQGLELLAYFRNRAPLDDSGMPKDRFSAEMPDATLATLKIQPSEPRDSAVYFCASGGERDNSNYNEQFFGPGTRLTVL.

The table lists this clonotype with a count of one. A much larger clone is a single base away; this may be a read error. The rearrangement joins TRBV7-2 to TRBJ2-1; 7 bases are shared with TRBD1. Germline V CDR1 and CDR2: SGHTA, FQGNSA. This CDR3 comprises 14 residues. In DNA form, the CDR3 reads TGTGCCAGCGGGGGACAGTACTTCTACAATAAGCAGTTCTTC. Translating gives CASGGQYFYNKQFF. The complete variable domain, with remaining parts taken from reference TRBV7-2 and TRBJ2-1, reads GAGVSQSPSNKVTEKGKDVELRCDPISGHTALYWYRQSLGQGLEFLIYFQGNSAPDKSGLPSDRFSAERTGGSVSTLTIQRTQQEDSAVYLCASGGQYFYNKQFFGPGTRLTVL.

The chain combines TRBV16 with TRBJ1-5, with TRBD1 identical over 7 bases. The germline CDR1 and CDR2 sequences are KGHSY and FQNENV. The CDR3 spans 17 residues. Germline trimming cut 2 bases from V and 3 bases from J; bases unmatched to any gene: 10. The CDR3 is CASSQHRQGPPNQPQHF. The CDR3 DNA follows: TGTGCCAGCAGCCAACACAGACAGGGACCCCCCAATCAGCCCCAGCATTTT.

Note on this clonotype: A junction end diverges from the germline sequence, so it may reflect a read error. This chain connects TRBV7-2 to TRBJ2-1, with D perhaps matching TRBD1 or TRBD2 (6 bases each). CDR1 is SGHTA and CDR2 is FQGNSA in the germline V gene. The CDR3 runs 13 residues. In DNA form, the CDR3 reads TGTGCCGGCAGCTTAGATCCGACGGGGGCGAAGTTCTTC. Translation: CAGSLDPTGAKFF.

This clonotype was observed a handful of times. V and J are TRBV25-1 and TRBJ1-2, with D possibly being TRBD1 (5 bases). Germline V lookup: CDR1 MGHDK, CDR2 SYGVNS. Trimming took 3 bases from V and 6 from J, leaving 32 bases between them. The CDR3 sequence is 20 residues long. The CDR3 DNA sequence: TGTGCCAGCAGTGAGCAGGGACGGCAGATTACTAGGGGAATGGAGAATGGCTACACCTTC. Translating gives CASSEQGRQITRGMENGYTF.

This clonotype was seen ten or more times. The chain has TRBV6-2 or TRBV6-3 and TRBJ2-2, with 8 bases lining up with TRBD1. The trim removed 7 bases at V and 2 bases at J, leaving 3 bases unmatched. Germline V lookup: CDR1 MNHEY, CDR2 SVGEGT. CDR3 length: 14 residues. CDR3 sequence: CASNDRGNTGELFF. CDR3 DNA: TGTGCCAGCAACGACAGGGGAAACACCGGGGAGCTGTTTTTT.

Many counts were recorded for this clonotype. The chain uses TRBV28 and TRBJ2-7; 10 positions agree with TRBD1. This CDR3 spans 16 amino acids. Trimming at V came to 4 bases and at J to 1 base, leaving 7 bases not matched to a gene. Germline CDR1 MDHEN, CDR2 SYDVKM. The DNA for the CDR3 is TGTGCCAGCAGTTCGAGGACAGGGGGAAGATCCTACGAGCAGTACGTC. Amino acids: CASSSRTGGRSYEQYV.

This clonotype was detected a few times. The genes are TRBV6-6 and TRBJ2-3; D is unresolved. Trimming took off 6 bases at V and 2 bases at J, with 12 bases between the two ends. Germline assignment: CDR1 MNHNY and CDR2 SVGAGI (reference sequence). The length of the CDR3 is 14 residues. The CDR3 nucleotides are TGTGCCAGCAGCCCTTGGACGCACACAGATACGCAGTATTTT. Protein sequence: CASSPWTHTDTQYF.

In nucleotides, the CDR3 is TGTGCCACCAGCAGAGATGGTGAGACCGGGGAGCTGTTTTTT. Translated: CATSRDGETGELFF. This chain joins TRBV15 and TRBJ2-2; no clear D gene. Trimming removed 0 bases at V and 5 bases at J, with 7 bases between. Looked up from germline, CDR1 is LNHNV and CDR2 is YYDKDF (reference sequence). CDR3 length: 14 residues.